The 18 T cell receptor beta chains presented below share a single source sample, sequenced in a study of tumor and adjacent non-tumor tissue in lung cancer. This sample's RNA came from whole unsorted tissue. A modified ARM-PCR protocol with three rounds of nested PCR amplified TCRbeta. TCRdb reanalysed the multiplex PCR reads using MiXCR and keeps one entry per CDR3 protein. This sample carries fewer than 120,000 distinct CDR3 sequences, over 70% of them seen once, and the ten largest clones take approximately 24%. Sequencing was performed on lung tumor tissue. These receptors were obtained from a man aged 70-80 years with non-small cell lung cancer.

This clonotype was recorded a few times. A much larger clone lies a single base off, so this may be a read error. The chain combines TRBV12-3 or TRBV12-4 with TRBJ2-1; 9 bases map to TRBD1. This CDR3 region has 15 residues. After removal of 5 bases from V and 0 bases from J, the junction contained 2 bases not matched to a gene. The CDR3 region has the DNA TGTGCCAGCAGTCCGGACAGGGGCTCCTACAATGAGCAGTTCTTC. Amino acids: CASSPDRGSYNEQFF.

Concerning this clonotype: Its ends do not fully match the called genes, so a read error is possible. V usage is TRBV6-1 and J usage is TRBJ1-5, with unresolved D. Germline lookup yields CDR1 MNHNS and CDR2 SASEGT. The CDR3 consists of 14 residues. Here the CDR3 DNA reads TGTACCAGCAACAAAGGGTGTAGCAATCAGCCCCAGCATTTT. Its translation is CTSNKGCSNQPQHF.

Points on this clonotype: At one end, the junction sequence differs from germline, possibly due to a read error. CDR3: CGSSLLGTSGDYNVQFF. In nucleotides, the CDR3 is TGTGGCAGCAGCCTCCTAGGGACTAGCGGGGACTACAATGTGCAGTTCTTC. V gene TRBV11-3 combines with J gene TRBJ2-1, with TRBD2 matching over 13 bases. This CDR3 is 17 amino acids long. Looked up from germline, CDR1 is SGHNT and CDR2 is YENEEA.

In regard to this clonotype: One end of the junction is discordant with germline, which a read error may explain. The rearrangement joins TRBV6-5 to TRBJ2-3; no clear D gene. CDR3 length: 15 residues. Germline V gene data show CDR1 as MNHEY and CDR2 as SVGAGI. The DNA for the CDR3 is TGTGCCAACAGTTACTCGAAGGTGCAATCAGATACGCAGTATTTT. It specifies CANSYSKVQSDTQYF.

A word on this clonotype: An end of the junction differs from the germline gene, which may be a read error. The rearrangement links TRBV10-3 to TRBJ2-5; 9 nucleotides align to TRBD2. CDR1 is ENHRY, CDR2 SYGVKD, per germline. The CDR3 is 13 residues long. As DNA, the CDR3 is TGTGTCATCAGTTCTAGCGGGAAAGAGACCCAGTACTTC. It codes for CVISSSGKETQYF.

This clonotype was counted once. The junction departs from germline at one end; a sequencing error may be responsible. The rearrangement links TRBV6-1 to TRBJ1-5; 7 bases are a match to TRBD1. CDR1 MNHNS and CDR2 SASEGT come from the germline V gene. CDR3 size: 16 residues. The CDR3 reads CASSEGARQGSQSQHF. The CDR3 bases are TGTGCCAGCAGTGAGGGGGCCCGACAGGGATCTCAGTCCCAGCATTTT.

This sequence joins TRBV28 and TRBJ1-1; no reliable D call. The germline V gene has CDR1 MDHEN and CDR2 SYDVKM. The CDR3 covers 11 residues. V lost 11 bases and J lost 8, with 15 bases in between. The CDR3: CAYISITEAFF. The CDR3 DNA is TGTGCCTATATATCGATCACCGAAGCTTTCTTT.

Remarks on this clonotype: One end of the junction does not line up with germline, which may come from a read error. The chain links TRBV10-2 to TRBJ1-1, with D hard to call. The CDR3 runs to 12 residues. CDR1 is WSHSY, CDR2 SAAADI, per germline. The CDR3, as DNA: TGCGCCACCAGTGTGGAGCACACTGATGCTTTCTTT. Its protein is CATSVEHTDAFF.

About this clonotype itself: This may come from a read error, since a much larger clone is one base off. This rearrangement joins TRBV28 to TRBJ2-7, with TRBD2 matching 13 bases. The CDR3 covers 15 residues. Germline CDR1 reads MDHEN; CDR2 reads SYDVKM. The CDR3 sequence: CASSSRTSGGYEQHF. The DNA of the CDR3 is TGTGCCAGCAGTTCAAGGACTAGCGGGGGTTACGAGCAGCACTTC.

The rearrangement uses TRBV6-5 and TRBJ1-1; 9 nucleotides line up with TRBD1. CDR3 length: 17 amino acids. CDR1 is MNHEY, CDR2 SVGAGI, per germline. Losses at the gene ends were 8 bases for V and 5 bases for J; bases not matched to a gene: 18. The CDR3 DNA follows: TGTGCCAGCTGGCAAACCCAGGACAGGGGATGGGGAACTGAAGCTTTCTTT. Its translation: CASWQTQDRGWGTEAFF.

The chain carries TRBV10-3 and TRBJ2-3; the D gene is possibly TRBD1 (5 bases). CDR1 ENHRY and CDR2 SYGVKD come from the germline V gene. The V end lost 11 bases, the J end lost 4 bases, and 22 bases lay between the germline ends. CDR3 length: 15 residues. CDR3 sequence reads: CASLAGLSVADTQYF. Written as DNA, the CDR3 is TGTGCCTCATTAGCAGGGCTGAGCGTGGCAGATACGCAGTATTTT.

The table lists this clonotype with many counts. The CDR3 reads CATSDWTSGTYEQYF. Written as DNA, the CDR3 is TGTGCCACCAGTGATTGGACTAGCGGAACTTACGAGCAGTACTTC. The V call is TRBV24-1, the J call TRBJ2-7, with 10 bases aligning to TRBD2. This CDR3 is built from 15 residues. Germline-derived CDR1 and CDR2 are KGHDR and SFDVKD. The ends lost 2 bases at V and 4 bases at J; junction bases unmatched: 4.

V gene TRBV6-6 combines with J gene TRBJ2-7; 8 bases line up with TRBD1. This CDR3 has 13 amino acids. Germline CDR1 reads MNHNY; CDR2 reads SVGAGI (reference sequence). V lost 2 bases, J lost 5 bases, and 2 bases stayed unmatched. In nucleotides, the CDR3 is TGTGCCAGCAGTTACGACAGGGGAGACGAGCAGTACTTC. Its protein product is CASSYDRGDEQYF.

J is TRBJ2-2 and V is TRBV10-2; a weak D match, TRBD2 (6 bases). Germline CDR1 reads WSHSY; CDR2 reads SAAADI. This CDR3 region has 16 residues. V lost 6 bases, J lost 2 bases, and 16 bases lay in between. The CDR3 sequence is CASRPDWGDNTGELFF. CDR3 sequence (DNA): TGCGCCAGCAGACCAGACTGGGGGGATAACACCGGGGAGCTGTTTTTT.

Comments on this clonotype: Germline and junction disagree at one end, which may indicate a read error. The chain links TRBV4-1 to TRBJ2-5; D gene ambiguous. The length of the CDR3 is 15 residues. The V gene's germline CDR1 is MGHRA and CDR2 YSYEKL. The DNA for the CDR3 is TGCGACAGCAGCCACGGTTGGGCAGACAAAGAGACCCAGTATTTC. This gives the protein CDSSHGWADKETQYF.

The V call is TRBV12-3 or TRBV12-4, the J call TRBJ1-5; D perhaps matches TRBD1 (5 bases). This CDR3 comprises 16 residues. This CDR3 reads CVGSLGPGTGNQPQHF. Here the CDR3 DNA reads TGTGTCGGCAGTTTAGGGCCAGGGACGGGCAATCAGCCCCAGCATTTT.

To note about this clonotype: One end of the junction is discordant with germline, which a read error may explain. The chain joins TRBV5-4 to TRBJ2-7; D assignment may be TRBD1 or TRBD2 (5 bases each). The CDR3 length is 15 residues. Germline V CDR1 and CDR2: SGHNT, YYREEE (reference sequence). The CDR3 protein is CAISLGPGPIYEQYF. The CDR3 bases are TGTGCCATCAGCTTGGGACCGGGACCGATCTACGAGCAGTACTTC.

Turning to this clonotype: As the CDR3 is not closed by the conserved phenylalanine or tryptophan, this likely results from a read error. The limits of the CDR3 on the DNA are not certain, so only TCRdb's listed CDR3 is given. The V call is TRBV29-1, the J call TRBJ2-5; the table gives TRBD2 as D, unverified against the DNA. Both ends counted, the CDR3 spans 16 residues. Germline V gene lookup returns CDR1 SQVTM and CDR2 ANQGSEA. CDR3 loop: CSAKPYLQTSQETQYL.